This TCR beta chain was identified during a study of blood T cell repertoires in COVID-19. Background on the study: Some COVID-19 samples were acute and others convalescent; all came from the United States, Italy and Spain.

Seattle's cohort entered during active infection and was followed longitudinally. Study processing details: Reference gene primer amplification gave nucleated cell count estimates. This table comes from immunoSEQ multiplex PCR, and its TCRdb copy is limited to in-frame clones, with some not included. The V and J calls and clone size come from that table; D and trimming were worked out from the DNA. This sample has 150,000 to 200,000 clones, with roughly 90% found just once. The V gene end was trimmed by 3 bases and the J gene end by 4 bases; junction bases not matched to a gene: 14. Germline assignment: CDR1 SQVTM and CDR2 ANQGSEA. The CDR3 length is 19 residues.

This receptor was obtained from a woman aged 55-69 years with COVID-19, enrolled during active disease. The source material was peripheral blood. The V gene is TRBV29-1, the J gene TRBJ2-2; 13 bases align to TRBD2. The CDR3, as DNA: TGCAGCGTTGATGCCCCCTCGACTAGCGGGGGGAGTAGCACCGGGGAGCTGTTTTTT. It encodes CSVDAPSTSGGSSTGELFF.